Following are 20 T cell receptor beta chains from one sample sequenced in a study of T cells after yellow fever vaccination. TCRdb redid the calling of the 5' RACE reads with MiXCR, one entry per CDR3 protein. The data show about 300,000 distinct CDR3 sequences, around 10% seen once. Sample: CD4+ T cells sorted from PBMCs, taken 5 days after the yellow fever booster vaccination. The receptors stem from a man younger than 35 who received the YFV17D yellow fever vaccine.

This clonotype occurred a few times. V is TRBV11-1 and J is TRBJ2-6; the D is unclear. This CDR3 has 14 amino acids. Deletions cut 4 bases from V and 2 bases from J, with 6 bases between. The V gene's germline CDR1 is SGHAT and CDR2 FQDESV (reference sequence). The CDR3 nucleotides are TGTGCCAGCAGCTCATCGACTGGGGCCAACGTCCTGACTTTC. Translation gives CASSSSTGANVLTF. The whole variable domain, filled in from reference TRBV11-1 and TRBJ2-6, reads EAEVAQSPRYKITEKSQAVAFWCDPISGHATLYWYRQILGQGPELLVQFQDESVVDDSQLPKDRFSAERLKGVDSTLKIQPAELGDSAMYLCASSSSTGANVLTFGAGSRLTVL.

There are many counts of this clonotype. This chain joins TRBV6-6 and TRBJ2-3; possible D gene TRBD1, 6 bases. V lost 8 bases, J lost 1 base, and 7 bases lay in between. This CDR3 is 12 amino acids long. Looked up from germline, CDR1 is MNHNY and CDR2 is SVGAGI (reference sequence). CDR3 residues: CASSGGTDTQYF. As DNA, the CDR3 is TGTGCCAGCTCAGGGGGCACAGATACGCAGTATTTT.

This clonotype has a count of ten or more. The gene calls are TRBV10-2 and TRBJ2-5, with D possibly TRBD2 on 5 matching bases. The germline gives CDR1 WSHSY, CDR2 SAAADI. The CDR3 loop spans 13 amino acids. Trimming pared 7 bases from V and 7 bases from J, leaving 16 bases between. Here the CDR3 reads CASTGVDGGTQYF. CDR3 nucleotides: TGCGCCAGCACCGGGGTGGACGGAGGGACCCAGTACTTC.

This clonotype was observed at least ten times. V and J are TRBV2 and TRBJ2-3; a possible D gene is TRBD2 (5 bases). With 5 bases removed from V and 4 bases from J, the gap between germline ends came to 16 bases. From germline, CDR1 is SNHLY and CDR2 FYNNEI. There are 15 residues in the CDR3. CDR3 DNA: TGTGCCAGCAGTTCTATAGCCGAGGGCCCAGATACGCAGTATTTT. This translates into CASSSIAEGPDTQYF.

The V call is TRBV7-2, the J call TRBJ2-5; 7 positions match TRBD2. In germline, CDR1 is SGHTA, CDR2 FQGNSA. The trim removed 4 bases at V and 4 bases at J, leaving 6 bases unmatched. This CDR3 spans 14 amino acids. CDR3 sequence reads: CASSSGLVRETQYF. CDR3 in DNA: TGTGCCAGCAGCTCTGGACTAGTGCGAGAGACCCAGTACTTC.

The chain links TRBV20-1 to TRBJ1-4; D not certain. Per the germline V gene, CDR1 is DFQATT and CDR2 is SNEGSKA (reference sequence). There are 13 residues in the CDR3. CDR3 bases: TGCAGCCTCGAAATCACAACTAATGAAAAACTGTTTTTT. Its protein is CSLEITTNEKLFF.

The chain combines TRBV7-2 with TRBJ2-3; D not resolved. This CDR3 is built from 16 residues. In germline, CDR1 is SGHTA, CDR2 FQGNSA. Trimming took 3 bases from V and 3 from J, leaving 16 bases between them. Here the CDR3 reads CASSLDAATPTDTQYF. CDR3 DNA sequence: TGTGCCAGCAGCTTGGATGCGGCTACACCGACAGATACGCAGTATTTT.

This clonotype was found many times. The V gene is TRBV6-4, the J gene TRBJ1-1, with 9 bases that match TRBD1. The J segment lost 11 bases and the V segment lost 4 bases, leaving 8 bases of the junction unmatched. The length of the CDR3 is 13 residues. Germline V CDR1 and CDR2: MRHNA, SNTAGT. This chain's CDR3 is CASSAGQGLSAFF. In nucleotides, the CDR3 is TGTGCCAGCAGTGCGGGACAGGGACTTTCCGCTTTCTTT.

The sample holds a few counts of this clonotype. This chain connects TRBV20-1 to TRBJ2-4, with 8 bases that match TRBD2. Per the germline V gene, CDR1 is DFQATT and CDR2 is SNEGSKA (reference sequence). V lost 1 base and J lost 8; bases outside the gene matches: 10. The CDR3 runs 15 residues. The CDR3 DNA follows: TGCAGTGCTAGAGCTCCGACGGGGGGGTCGGACATTCAGTACTTC. Its translation: CSARAPTGGSDIQYF.

This clonotype was found a few times. This sequence joins TRBV19 and TRBJ2-2; weak D call: TRBD1 (5 bases). V was trimmed by 7 bases and J by 4 bases, leaving 10 bases between them. CDR3 length: 13 amino acids. Germline loops: CDR1 LNHDA, CDR2 SQIVND (reference sequence). The CDR3 DNA follows: TGTGCCAGTATTCTTACAGGCACCGGGGAGCTGTTTTTT. Translated: CASILTGTGELFF.

This rearrangement joins TRBV5-1 to TRBJ1-2; perhaps TRBD1 as D (6 bases). Trimming removed 4 bases from V and 5 bases from J, with 12 bases in between. The CDR3 contains 13 residues. Germline CDR1 SGHRS, CDR2 YFSETQ. CDR3 protein: CASSVGQIYGYTF. DNA for the CDR3: TGCGCCAGCAGCGTCGGACAGATTTATGGCTACACCTTC.

This clonotype was counted only a few times. The gene calls are TRBV9 and TRBJ2-1; 10 bases line up with TRBD1. The ends lost 2 bases at V and 9 bases at J; junction bases unmatched: 8. From germline, CDR1 is SGDLS and CDR2 YYNGEE. This CDR3 comprises 15 residues. The chain's CDR3 is CASSVDRDRGGEQFF. The CDR3 nucleotides are TGTGCCAGCAGCGTCGACCGGGACAGGGGCGGTGAGCAGTTCTTC.

This chain joins TRBV4-3 and TRBJ2-6; 7 bases line up with TRBD1. The CDR3 spans 17 residues. The V gene's germline CDR1 is LGHNA and CDR2 YSLEER. The trim removed 0 bases at V and 2 bases at J, leaving 4 bases unmatched. Here the CDR3 reads CASSQEKGGAGANVLTF. CDR3 bases: TGCGCCAGCAGCCAAGAGAAAGGGGGCGCTGGGGCCAACGTCCTGACTTTC.

The J gene is TRBJ2-7, the V gene TRBV30; D remains unclear. Trimming stripped 0 bases from V and 5 bases from J, with 5 bases between. The CDR3 runs to 11 residues. In germline, CDR1 is GTSNPN, CDR2 SVGIG (reference sequence). CDR3 sequence (DNA): TGTGCCTGGAGTGTGGGGAACGAGCAGTACTTC. Translation gives CAWSVGNEQYF.

The sample holds many counts of this clonotype. V usage is TRBV7-2 and J usage is TRBJ2-2; D unclear. This CDR3 region has 14 residues. From germline, CDR1 is SGHTA and CDR2 FQGNSA. Trimming left V 6 bases short and J 5 bases short, with 13 bases between. CDR3 amino acids: CASSYLYGTGELFF. CDR3 sequence (DNA): TGTGCCAGCAGTTATCTGTACGGGACCGGGGAGCTGTTTTTT.

This clonotype was counted only a few times. J is TRBJ2-3 and V is TRBV18; D may be TRBD1 (5 bases). Germline V gene sequence: CDR1 KGHSH, CDR2 LQKENI. The V end was cut by 4 bases, the J end by 2 bases, with 13 bases between. The CDR3 spans 15 residues. The CDR3 nucleotides are TGTGCCAGCTCACAGTACCAGGGTTACACAGATACGCAGTATTTT. Its translation is CASSQYQGYTDTQYF.

This chain uses TRBV24-1 with TRBJ2-2; TRBD2 matches 9 bases. The length of the CDR3 is 15 residues. V gave up 5 bases and J gave up 4 bases; unmatched junction bases: 4. Germline assignment: CDR1 KGHDR and CDR2 SFDVKD. The CDR3 spells CATSGGGAVTGELFF. DNA of the CDR3: TGTGCCACCAGTGGCGGGGGGGCCGTCACCGGGGAGCTGTTTTTT.

V is TRBV15 and J is TRBJ1-2; D gene uncertain. Germline CDR1 is LNHNV and CDR2 is YYDKDF (reference sequence). This CDR3 is 12 amino acids long. Trimming took off 0 bases at V and 4 bases at J, with 3 bases between the two ends. This CDR3 is CATSRDSYGYTF. The CDR3 DNA reads TGTGCCACCAGCAGAGATTCCTATGGCTACACCTTC.

The rearrangement joins TRBV10-3 to TRBJ2-1; 10 bases map to TRBD1. The CDR3 has 15 residues. V was pared by 3 bases and J by 6 bases, with 5 bases of the junction left unmatched. Germline CDR1 and CDR2: ENHRY and SYGVKD. The CDR3 DNA reads as TGTGCCATCAGTGACGGGGACAGGGGTGGCAATGAGCAGTTCTTC. As protein: CAISDGDRGGNEQFF.

The chain recombines TRBV11-2 with TRBJ2-1; perhaps TRBD2 as D (6 bases). The CDR3 is made up of 15 amino acids. CDR1 is SGHAT and CDR2 is FQNNGV in the germline V gene. Trimming removed 6 bases at V and 3 bases at J, with 15 bases between. The CDR3 spells CASRRSGTRYNEQFF. CDR3 DNA: TGTGCCAGCAGGCGGTCGGGGACTCGCTACAATGAGCAGTTCTTC. Drawing the rest from reference TRBV11-2 and TRBJ2-1, the complete variable domain is EAGVAQSPRYKIIEKRQSVAFWCNPISGHATLYWYQQILGQGPKLLIQFQNNGVVDDSQLPKDRFSAERLKGVDSTLKIQPAKLEDSAVYLCASRRSGTRYNEQFFGPGTRLTVL.